These 5 T cell receptor beta chains came from one sample sequenced in a study of metastatic and nonmetastatic thyroid tumors. TCRdb ran MiXCR on the PCR reads. The data contain tens of thousands of clones, about 15% of them singletons. All patients were untreated before thyroid surgery. Source material: blood. The source is a female donor with papillary thyroid cancer or a benign thyroid nodule (not recorded which). Some clones in this sample may be carry-over from other donors' samples.

This clone was seen at least ten times. The J gene is TRBJ2-3, the V gene TRBV28, with D possibly TRBD2 on 7 matching bases. The germline V gene encodes CDR1 MDHEN and CDR2 SYDVKM. The ends were cut back, 8 bases at V and 3 bases at J, with 18 bases in the middle. CDR3 length: 15 amino acids. The CDR3 sequence: CASFRRGGITDTQYF. The CDR3 DNA reads TGTGCCAGCTTCCGAAGGGGGGGGATAACAGATACGCAGTATTTT.

This clone was picked up many times. The J gene is TRBJ1-1, the V gene TRBV20-1; D might be TRBD1 (6 bases). This CDR3 contains 13 residues. Germline V gives CDR1 DFQATT, CDR2 SNEGSKA (reference sequence). The V gene lost 3 bases and the J gene lost 3 bases, with 11 bases spanning the gap. CDR3 sequence reads: CSASGRGDTEAFF. CDR3 coding DNA: TGCAGTGCTAGCGGGAGGGGGGACACTGAAGCTTTCTTT.

The table lists this clone with many counts. The sample carries other DNA sequences with the same CDR3. V and J are TRBV27 and TRBJ2-1; D is ambiguous. Trimming pared 6 bases from V and 4 bases from J, leaving 22 bases between. The CDR3 spans 17 residues. Germline assignment: CDR1 MNHEY and CDR2 SMNVEV (reference sequence). The CDR3 loop reads CASSEGSRTESYNEQFF. In nucleotides, the CDR3 is TGTGCCAGCAGCGAAGGATCGAGGACGGAATCGTACAATGAGCAGTTCTTC.

This clone was seen many times. The chain is built from TRBV4-2 and TRBJ2-7, with a tentative D call TRBD2 (5 bases). This CDR3 spans 15 amino acids. V was shortened by 0 bases and J by 4 bases, with 13 bases between the two germline ends. Germline V CDR1 and CDR2: LGHNA, YNFKEQ. The CDR3 here is CASSQDEGLGYEQYF. CDR3 sequence (DNA): TGTGCCAGCAGCCAAGATGAGGGTTTGGGGTACGAGCAGTACTTC.

This clone ranks as medium-sized. As DNA, the CDR3 is TGTGCCAGCAGTGCCGGACAGGGAGGACAGCCCCAGCATTTT. This sequence encodes CASSAGQGGQPQHF. V usage is TRBV2 and J usage is TRBJ1-5; 8 nucleotides agree with TRBD1. V lost 4 bases to trimming and J lost 7 bases; unmatched junction nucleotides: 6. Germline-derived CDR1 and CDR2 are SNHLY and FYNNEI. CDR3 size: 14 residues.